The 18 T cell receptor beta chains below come from one sample, sequenced in a study of cytomegalovirus exposure and HLA in healthy donors. With 60 Vbeta and 13 Jbeta primers, the PCR was carried out. The method was immunoSEQ multiplex PCR; TCRdb's version includes in-frame clones alone and lacks a portion of them. The sample lists around 130,000 clones, about 8.6% occurring once. Sequences were obtained from PBMCs. The receptors come from a woman aged 40 to 49 in good health and CMV-seropositive.

The chain uses TRBV7-7 and TRBJ2-5; TRBD1 aligns across 7 bases. This CDR3 comprises 18 residues. Germline trimming cut 2 bases from V and 2 bases from J; bases unmatched to any gene: 14. CDR1 and CDR2 (germline): SSHAT, FNYEAQ (reference sequence). The DNA for the CDR3 is TGTGCCAGCAGCTTATATGGGACAGACTCTCCCTTACAAGAGACCCAGTACTTC. Encoded protein: CASSLYGTDSPLQETQYF.

Only a few counts were recorded for this clone. The rearrangement uses TRBV7-9 and TRBJ1-1; 7 bases align to TRBD1. V lost 5 bases and J lost 1; bases outside the gene matches: 13. Germline CDR1 SEHNR, CDR2 FQNEAQ (reference sequence). This CDR3 comprises 17 residues. This CDR3 is CASSASDRVFGNTEAFF. CDR3 DNA: TGTGCCAGCAGCGCCTCCGACAGGGTCTTCGGGAACACTGAAGCTTTCTTT.

The chain links TRBV7-3 to TRBJ2-2, with 8 bases matching TRBD2. V lost 1 base to trimming and J lost 3 bases; unmatched junction nucleotides: 7. The CDR3 spans 17 residues. CDR1 is SGHTA and CDR2 is FQGTGA in the germline V gene. The CDR3 is CASSLKWSGGDTGELFF. DNA for the CDR3: TGTGCCAGCAGCTTAAAGTGGAGCGGGGGAGACACCGGGGAGCTGTTTTTT. Full variable domain (rest looked up from reference TRBV7-3 and TRBJ2-2): GAGVSQTPSNKVTEKGKYVELRCDPISGHTALYWYRQSLGQGPEFLIYFQGTGAADDSGLPNDRFFAVRPEGSVSTLKIQRTERGDSAVYLCASSLKWSGGDTGELFFGEGSRLTVL.

This clone was counted only a few times. The gene calls are TRBV10-3 and TRBJ2-1; a possible D gene is TRBD1 (6 bases). The V gene's germline CDR1 is ENHRY and CDR2 SYGVKD. CDR3 size: 15 residues. V lost 6 bases to trimming and J lost 0 bases, with 12 bases between them. DNA for the CDR3: TGTGCCATCAGAACAGGGAAGAGCTCCTACAATGAGCAGTTCTTC. Translating it yields CAIRTGKSSYNEQFF.

A few counts support this clone. This sequence joins TRBV18 and TRBJ2-2, with D possibly being TRBD2 (6 bases). Deletions cut 0 bases from V and 5 bases from J, with 16 bases between. This CDR3 has 17 residues. CDR1 and CDR2 from the germline V gene are KGHSH and LQKENI. CDR3: CASSPPGGGSLTGELFF. The CDR3 DNA is TGTGCCAGCTCACCACCCGGTGGGGGGTCGTTGACCGGGGAGCTGTTTTTT.

In this sample, this clone turned up a few times. V and J are TRBV5-4 and TRBJ2-7, with 7 bases matching TRBD1. CDR3 length equals 15 residues. Germline V lookup: CDR1 SGHNT, CDR2 YYREEE (reference sequence). Unmatched junction bases numbered 7, after V lost 4 bases and J lost 0 bases. CDR3 region: CASSQGQLPSYEQYF. DNA of the CDR3: TGTGCCAGCAGCCAGGGACAGTTGCCCTCCTACGAGCAGTACTTC.

The table lists this clone with a few counts. This sample includes further DNA sequences coding for the same CDR3. Written as DNA, the CDR3 is TGCGCCAGCAGCTTGGTGTTCGGGGGAATGAACACTGAAGCTTTCTTT. This sequence encodes CASSLVFGGMNTEAFF. The chain is built from TRBV5-1 and TRBJ1-1, with D perhaps TRBD1 (5 bases). The germline V and J ends were trimmed by 0 bases and 0 bases, with 12 bases remaining between them. The CDR3 is made up of 16 amino acids. Germline V CDR1 and CDR2: SGHRS, YFSETQ. Using reference TRBV5-1 and TRBJ1-1 for the parts outside the CDR3, the full variable domain is KAGVTQTPRYLIKTRGQQVTLSCSPISGHRSVSWYQQTPGQGLQFLFEYFSETQRNKGNFPGRFSGRQFSNSRSEMNVSTLELGDSALYLCASSLVFGGMNTEAFFGQGTRLTVV.

This chain links TRBV5-6 with TRBJ2-5; D not resolved. The DNA matches TRBJ2-7 better at its end, which makes the J call doubtful. CDR1 SGHDT and CDR2 YYEEEE come from the germline V gene. CDR3 size: 11 residues. The CDR3 DNA sequence: TGTGCCAGCAGCTTGGGGTACGAGCAGTACTTC. Translation gives CASSLGYEQYF.

The rearrangement joins TRBV6-8 to TRBJ1-6, with D hard to call. The CDR3 extends over 15 amino acids. The germline CDR1 and CDR2 sequences are MNHGY and SAAAGT. Trimming stripped 4 bases from V and 8 bases from J, with 15 bases between. The CDR3 loop is CASSFSRVLHSPLHF. The CDR3 DNA reads TGTGCCAGCAGTTTTAGTCGGGTTTTGCATTCACCCCTCCACTTT.

This clone was observed a few times. V gene TRBV19 combines with J gene TRBJ2-7; TRBD1 matches at 7 bases. CDR3 size: 12 residues. Trimming took 6 bases from V and 7 from J; bases not matched to a gene: 6. Germline loops: CDR1 LNHDA, CDR2 SQIVND (reference sequence). CDR3: CASRRQGGEQYF. The CDR3 coding sequence is TGTGCCAGTAGACGACAGGGTGGTGAGCAGTACTTC.

This clone showed up just a few times. V gene TRBV5-1 combines with J gene TRBJ1-1, with D possibly matching TRBD1 (5 bases). Germline-derived CDR1 and CDR2 are SGHRS and YFSETQ. V gave up 4 bases and J gave up 11 bases, with 18 bases separating them. This CDR3 has 13 residues. CDR3 in DNA: TGCGCCAGCAGCCCACCCGGAGGGGAACCGGCTTTCTTT. This codes for CASSPPGGEPAFF. The whole variable domain, remainder taken from reference TRBV5-1 and TRBJ1-1, is KAGVTQTPRYLIKTRGQQVTLSCSPISGHRSVSWYQQTPGQGLQFLFEYFSETQRNKGNFPGRFSGRQFSNSRSEMNVSTLELGDSALYLCASSPPGGEPAFFGQGTRLTVV.

The chain couples TRBV20-1 to TRBJ1-2; maybe TRBD1 (5 bases). The CDR3 extends over 11 amino acids. CDR1 and CDR2 from the germline V gene are DFQATT and SNEGSKA (reference sequence). With 6 bases removed from V and 8 bases from J, the gap between germline ends came to 13 bases. The CDR3 loop is CSAWGDSGYTF. The CDR3 region has the DNA TGCAGTGCCTGGGGGGATTCCGGCTACACCTTC.

The CDR3 bases are TGCGCCAGCAGCTTGCCGGGGACAGGGGGCCCCCATGAGCAGTTCTTC. This translates into CASSLPGTGGPHEQFF. The rearrangement uses TRBV5-1 and TRBJ2-1; the match to TRBD1 covers 12 bases. Germline V CDR1 and CDR2: SGHRS, YFSETQ. The CDR3 has 16 residues. V shed 1 base, J shed 8 bases, and the junction held 7 bases outside the gene matches.

This clone was picked up a small number of times. V and J are TRBV7-7 and TRBJ1-1; maybe TRBD1 (6 bases). The germline gives CDR1 SSHAT, CDR2 FNYEAQ (reference sequence). The length of the CDR3 is 13 residues. Trimming shortened V by 3 bases and J by 6 bases, and 11 bases separated the two germline ends. The CDR3 region has the DNA TGTGCCAGCAGCTTGGTCAGGGGCGCTGAAGCTTTCTTT. Its protein is CASSLVRGAEAFF.

This chain links TRBV18 with TRBJ2-2; possible D gene TRBD1, 6 bases. Germline V gene data show CDR1 as KGHSH and CDR2 as LQKENI. This CDR3 is built from 17 residues. V lost 1 base and J lost 5, with 17 bases in between. CDR3 coding DNA: TGTGCCAGCTCACCACGGAACAGGGCCCGAGGGACCGGGGAGCTGTTTTTT. Protein product: CASSPRNRARGTGELFF.

The rearrangement uses TRBV5-1 and TRBJ2-3; 7 positions agree with TRBD1. There are 15 residues in the CDR3. The J segment lost 1 base and the V segment lost 3 bases, leaving 5 bases of the junction unmatched. Germline values: CDR1 SGHRS, CDR2 YFSETQ. In nucleotides, the CDR3 is TGCGCCAGCAGCTACCTCGGACAGGGCACAGATACGCAGTATTTT. Its translation: CASSYLGQGTDTQYF.

There are a few counts of this clone. The chain combines TRBV19 with TRBJ1-2; D might be TRBD1 (5 bases). The V and J ends lost 4 bases and 3 bases respectively, with 9 bases between them. This CDR3 spans 13 amino acids. Germline CDR1 reads LNHDA; CDR2 reads SQIVND (reference sequence). As DNA, the CDR3 is TGTGCCAGTAGTAAACAGGCCGACTATGGCTACACCTTC. Translation: CASSKQADYGYTF.

This clone was observed a few times. This chain uses TRBV10-3 with TRBJ2-3; 11 nucleotides match TRBD2. V lost 7 bases to trimming and J lost 2 bases; unmatched junction nucleotides: 14. CDR1 is ENHRY, CDR2 SYGVKD, per germline. CDR3 length: 18 amino acids. This CDR3 reads CAINTGTSGFPDTDTQYF. Here the CDR3 DNA reads TGTGCCATCAACACCGGGACTAGCGGTTTCCCCGACACAGATACGCAGTATTTT.